The 23 T cell receptor beta chains listed next were all sequenced from one sample in a study of blood T cell repertoires in COVID-19. TCRdb's table, derived via immunoSEQ multiplex PCR, lists solely in-frame clones and lacks some. The sample records around 72,000 clones, 82% being singletons. Input material: peripheral blood. The origin of the receptors is a human donor in a cohort sampled during active COVID-19.

The genes are TRBV3-1 (or the pseudogene TRBV3-2) and TRBJ2-7, with D hard to call. Germline CDR1 is LGHDT and CDR2 is YNNKEL (reference sequence). The V gene lost 5 bases and the J gene lost 3 bases, with 11 bases spanning the gap. The CDR3 totals 13 residues. The CDR3 loop is CASSSPGHYEQYF. The CDR3 nucleotides are TGTGCCAGCAGCTCCCCTGGCCACTACGAGCAGTACTTC.

The chain uses TRBV7-8 and TRBJ2-3, with 9 bases that match TRBD2. V lost 0 bases to trimming and J lost 1 base; unmatched junction nucleotides: 5. Germline values: CDR1 SGHVS, CDR2 FQNEAQ. The CDR3 has 17 amino acids. CDR3 in amino acids: CASSLALPSGGTDTQYF. The CDR3 bases are TGTGCCAGCAGCTTAGCGCTCCCTAGCGGGGGCACAGATACGCAGTATTTT.

This chain connects TRBV6-6 to TRBJ1-6, with D perhaps matching TRBD1 (5 bases). Trimming took 8 bases from V and 6 from J, leaving 11 bases between them. Germline CDR1 and CDR2: MNHNY and SVGAGI (reference sequence). This CDR3 has 13 amino acids. The CDR3 spells CASAGTANSPLHF. The DNA of the CDR3 is TGTGCCAGCGCGGGGACGGCTAATTCACCCCTCCACTTT.

This sequence joins TRBV7-2 and TRBJ2-5; 16 bases align to TRBD2. This CDR3 region has 18 residues. Germline CDR1 is SGHTA and CDR2 is FQGNSA. The V and J ends lost 3 bases and 3 bases, in that order; junction bases with no gene match: 7. DNA for the CDR3: TGTGCCAGCAGCTTCGGGACTAGCGGGGGGGGTATAGAAGAGACCCAGTACTTC. This sequence encodes CASSFGTSGGGIEETQYF.

The table lists this clone with a few counts. The chain has TRBV7-2 and TRBJ1-2; D gene ambiguous. This CDR3 spans 14 amino acids. Germline loops: CDR1 SGHTA, CDR2 FQGNSA. V gave up 1 base and J gave up 3 bases, with 9 bases separating them. CDR3 in amino acids: CASSLVRTDYGYTF. As DNA, the CDR3 is TGTGCCAGCAGCTTAGTTCGGACTGACTATGGCTACACCTTC.

The chain couples TRBV9 to TRBJ1-4; 7 positions match TRBD1. J gave up 8 bases and V 0 bases, and 7 bases lay outside the gene matches. Per germline, CDR1 SGDLS and CDR2 YYNGEE. The CDR3 length is 15 residues. This chain's CDR3 is CASSVGEGAWEKLFF. The CDR3 region has the DNA TGTGCCAGCAGCGTAGGAGAGGGGGCGTGGGAAAAACTGTTTTTT.

The rearrangement joins TRBV5-1 to TRBJ1-1, with D perhaps TRBD1 (6 bases). The germline V and J ends were trimmed by 4 bases and 1 base, with 11 bases remaining between them. The CDR3 totals 14 residues. Germline V gene data show CDR1 as SGHRS and CDR2 as YFSETQ. CDR3 nucleotide sequence: TGCGCCAGCAGCGCGGACAGAGGGAACACTGAAGCTTTCTTT. Translating it yields CASSADRGNTEAFF.

The CDR3 bases are TGTGCCAGCAGCTTGGTGGAGGGGGCGGAATCACCCCTCCACTTT. The encoded protein is CASSLVEGAESPLHF. This chain connects TRBV5-5 to TRBJ1-6, with 7 nucleotides matching TRBD1. CDR1 and CDR2 (germline): SGHKS, YYEKEE (reference sequence). The CDR3 loop spans 15 amino acids. V lost 0 bases, J lost 10 bases, and 7 bases stayed unmatched. Using reference TRBV5-5 and TRBJ1-6 for the parts outside the CDR3, the full variable domain is DAGVTQSPTHLIKTRGQQVTLRCSPISGHKSVSWYQQVLGQGPQFIFQYYEKEERGRGNFPDRFSARQFPNYSSELNVNALLLGDSALYLCASSLVEGAESPLHFGNGTRLTVT.

The chain employs TRBV19 and TRBJ1-6; D might be TRBD1 (6 bases). The germline V gene encodes CDR1 LNHDA and CDR2 SQIVND (reference sequence). The V end lost 5 bases, the J end lost 6 bases, and 17 bases lay between the germline ends. The CDR3 has 16 residues. This CDR3 reads CASSLTTGISNSPLHF. The DNA for the CDR3 is TGTGCCAGTAGTCTGACCACAGGGATTTCTAATTCACCCCTCCACTTT.

The chain links TRBV5-1 to TRBJ1-1, with D possibly matching TRBD1 (6 bases). Trimming pared 0 bases from V and 0 bases from J, leaving 6 bases between. Per the germline V gene, CDR1 is SGHRS and CDR2 is YFSETQ. This CDR3 is 14 amino acids long. CDR3 DNA sequence: TGCGCCAGCAGCTTGGGGACAGTGAACACTGAAGCTTTCTTT. Its translation: CASSLGTVNTEAFF.

J is TRBJ2-7 and V is TRBV19; 7 nucleotides agree with TRBD1. V lost 5 bases and J lost 3; bases outside the gene matches: 4. Germline V gives CDR1 LNHDA, CDR2 SQIVND (reference sequence). The CDR3 length is 13 residues. For the CDR3, the DNA is TGTGCCAGTAGTTTGTCAGGGGGCTACGAGCAGTACTTC. This gives the protein CASSLSGGYEQYF.

This sequence joins TRBV5-1 and TRBJ2-7, with 8 bases lining up with TRBD2. V lost 3 bases to trimming and J lost 5 bases; unmatched junction nucleotides: 7. Germline V gene data show CDR1 as SGHRS and CDR2 as YFSETQ. The CDR3 has 14 amino acids. DNA for the CDR3: TGCGCCAGCAGCTCGGGGGGGCCTAAGGACGAGCAGTACTTC. Translated, it gives CASSSGGPKDEQYF.

This clone has a single count. This rearrangement joins TRBV7-2 to TRBJ2-7; a possible D gene is TRBD1 (6 bases). The CDR3 spans 15 residues. V shed 1 base and J shed 0 bases, with 10 bases lying between them. The V gene's germline CDR1 is SGHTA and CDR2 FQGNSA. In DNA form, the CDR3 reads TGTGCCAGCAGCTTAGGGGGACAAAGCTCCTACGAGCAGTACTTC. As protein: CASSLGGQSSYEQYF.

The chain has TRBV4-3 and TRBJ2-1, with a tentative D call TRBD1 (5 bases). V lost 1 base, J lost 3 bases, and 10 bases lay in between. The germline V gene has CDR1 LGHNA and CDR2 YSLEER. The CDR3 loop spans 15 amino acids. The CDR3 bases are TGCGCCAGCAGCCAAGCCAGGGATTTCTACAATGAGCAGTTCTTC. Its translation: CASSQARDFYNEQFF.

The rearrangement links TRBV2 to TRBJ1-1; no clear D. The CDR3 is 15 amino acids. The ends were cut back, 5 bases at V and 2 bases at J, with 15 bases in the middle. From germline, CDR1 is SNHLY and CDR2 FYNNEI. CDR3 amino acids: CASSRTYRINTEAFF. The CDR3 DNA is TGTGCCAGCAGTCGAACTTACAGAATAAACACTGAAGCTTTCTTT. Together with reference TRBV2 and TRBJ1-1, the CDR3 gives the full variable domain: EPEVTQTPSHQVTQMGQEVILRCVPISNHLYFYWYRQILGQKVEFLVSFYNNEISEKSEIFDDQFSVERPDGSNFTLKIRSTKLEDSAMYFCASSRTYRINTEAFFGQGTRLTVV.

In DNA form, the CDR3 reads TGTGCCTGGAGTGTTCCGGGGGGGAATGAAAAACTGTTTTTT. Residues: CAWSVPGGNEKLFF. The chain employs TRBV30 and TRBJ1-4; weak D call: TRBD1 (5 bases). This CDR3 contains 14 residues. Trimming pared 0 bases from V and 5 bases from J, leaving 10 bases between. The germline CDR1 and CDR2 sequences are GTSNPN and SVGIG (reference sequence).

A few counts support this clone. The V call is TRBV7-3, the J call TRBJ2-2; D is possibly TRBD1 (6 bases). Germline V lookup: CDR1 SGHTA, CDR2 FQGTGA. Trimming removed 4 bases at V and 5 bases at J, with 8 bases between. The CDR3 contains 13 residues. The CDR3 DNA reads TGTGCCAGCAGCTCCGACAGGACCGGGGAGCTGTTTTTT. Translating it yields CASSSDRTGELFF.

The rearrangement joins TRBV3-1 (or the pseudogene TRBV3-2) to TRBJ1-4, with 9 bases matching TRBD1. Per germline, CDR1 LGHDT and CDR2 YNNKEL (reference sequence). The CDR3 extends over 14 amino acids. V was pared by 5 bases and J by 7 bases, with 5 bases of the junction left unmatched. The CDR3 is CASSNRDRAEKLFF. CDR3 DNA: TGTGCCAGCAGCAACCGGGACAGGGCTGAAAAACTGTTTTTT.

V usage is TRBV4-1 and J usage is TRBJ1-3, with D possibly matching TRBD1 (6 bases). The V gene lost 0 bases and the J gene lost 7 bases, with 19 bases spanning the gap. The CDR3 has 17 amino acids. The germline CDR1 and CDR2 sequences are MGHRA and YSYEKL. The CDR3 DNA is TGCGCCAGCAGCCAAGACGCAACGGGACACCGTTTCAACACCATATATTTT. Its protein product is CASSQDATGHRFNTIYF.

The chain is built from TRBV11-2 and TRBJ1-2; the D gene is possibly TRBD1 (5 bases). Looked up from germline, CDR1 is SGHAT and CDR2 is FQNNGV. The CDR3 length is 12 residues. V dropped 5 bases and J dropped 2 bases, with 6 bases sitting between them. The chain's CDR3 is CASSGGNYGYTF. The CDR3 region has the DNA TGTGCCAGCAGCGGGGGGAACTATGGCTACACCTTC.

This clone was seen more than once but under ten times. This CDR3 is CASSPPGRGGYTF. DNA of the CDR3: TGTGCCAGCAGCCCCCCCGGCAGGGGTGGCTACACCTTC. The rearrangement links TRBV3-1 (or the pseudogene TRBV3-2) to TRBJ1-2, with D tentatively TRBD1 (6 bases). The CDR3 consists of 13 residues. Per the germline V gene, CDR1 is LGHDT and CDR2 is YNNKEL (reference sequence). V shed 4 bases and J shed 7 bases, with 13 bases lying between them.

The chain uses TRBV10-3 and TRBJ2-7; 9 bases align to TRBD2. The V and J ends lost 4 bases and 2 bases, in that order; junction bases with no gene match: 6. The germline V gene encodes CDR1 ENHRY and CDR2 SYGVKD. This CDR3 is built from 15 residues. The CDR3 reads CAISGSASGAYEQYF. The DNA of the CDR3 is TGTGCCATCAGTGGGTCGGCTAGCGGGGCCTACGAGCAGTACTTC.

The rearrangement joins TRBV5-1 to TRBJ2-7; 8 bases are a match to TRBD1. Germline V CDR1 and CDR2: SGHRS, YFSETQ. The CDR3 runs to 15 residues. With V trimmed by 4 bases and J by 10 bases, 16 bases remained unmatched. The CDR3 nucleotides read TGCGCCAGCAGCCCGGAGGGGACAGGAACTTCCTCCCAGTACTTC. Translation: CASSPEGTGTSSQYF.